This passage covers 9 T cell receptor beta chains from one sample sequenced in a study of blood T cell repertoires in COVID-19. Here immunoSEQ multiplex PCR was the method, and the copy in TCRdb shows in-frame clones only, minus some. Counted here are about 170,000 clones, more than 70% occurring once; the ten biggest clones make up roughly a fifth. What was sequenced was peripheral blood. The receptors originated from a woman in her seventies who had recovered from COVID-19.

This rearrangement joins TRBV28 to TRBJ1-4; D perhaps matches TRBD1 (5 bases). The CDR3 runs to 15 residues. The germline V gene has CDR1 MDHEN and CDR2 SYDVKM. Trimming shortened V by 7 bases and J by 2 bases, and 14 bases separated the two germline ends. CDR3 sequence reads: CASIPAGSTNEKLFF. CDR3 bases: TGTGCCAGCATCCCGGCAGGGTCGACTAATGAAAAACTGTTTTTT.

This rearrangement joins TRBV9 to TRBJ2-7, with 13 bases fitting TRBD2. Germline CDR1 reads SGDLS; CDR2 reads YYNGEE. The V and J ends lost 3 bases and 0 bases, in that order; junction bases with no gene match: 3. The CDR3 spans 16 residues. The CDR3 DNA reads TGTGCCAGCAGCGCCGGACTAGCGGGGGCCTCCTACGAGCAGTACTTC. It yields the protein CASSAGLAGASYEQYF.

The chain carries TRBV5-8 and TRBJ1-5; the D gene is possibly TRBD1 (5 bases). From germline, CDR1 is SGHTS and CDR2 YDEGEE. The CDR3 has 15 residues. The V end lost 0 bases, the J end lost 5 bases, and 12 bases lay between the germline ends. Here the CDR3 DNA reads TGTGCCAGCAGCTTGGCCGGGGGGATGGATCAGCCCCAGCATTTT. It yields the protein CASSLAGGMDQPQHF.

The rearrangement links TRBV6-5 to TRBJ2-7, with D unclear. The CDR3 is 14 amino acids. Germline V gene data show CDR1 as MNHEY and CDR2 as SVGAGI. V lost 3 bases and J 0 bases, leaving 9 bases between the germline ends. The CDR3 reads CASSYGISSYEQYF. The CDR3, as DNA: TGTGCCAGCAGTTATGGTATCAGCTCCTACGAGCAGTACTTC.

The genes are TRBV25-1 and TRBJ2-1; 13 positions match TRBD2. V dropped 4 bases and J dropped 7; count of bases not matched to a gene: 4. Germline values: CDR1 MGHDK, CDR2 SYGVNS. The CDR3 extends over 15 amino acids. For the CDR3, the DNA is TGTGCCAGCAGTGGGACTAGCGGGAGATTTAATGAGCAGTTCTTC. Protein: CASSGTSGRFNEQFF. Drawing the rest from reference TRBV25-1 and TRBJ2-1, the complete variable domain is EADIYQTPRYLVIGTGKKITLECSQTMGHDKMYWYQQDPGMELHLIHYSYGVNSTEKGDLSSESTVSRIRTEHFPLTLESARPSHTSQYLCASSGTSGRFNEQFFGPGTRLTVL.

This chain joins TRBV5-1 and TRBJ2-3, with TRBD1 identical over 10 bases. Germline-derived CDR1 and CDR2 are SGHRS and YFSETQ. The V gene end was trimmed by 4 bases and the J gene end by 3 bases; junction bases not matched to a gene: 8. The CDR3 covers 16 residues. CDR3 bases: TGCGCCAGCAGCGTTGGTGGGGACAGGGGAACAGATACGCAGTATTTT. Its translation is CASSVGGDRGTDTQYF. Using reference TRBV5-1 and TRBJ2-3 for the parts outside the CDR3, the full variable domain is KAGVTQTPRYLIKTRGQQVTLSCSPISGHRSVSWYQQTPGQGLQFLFEYFSETQRNKGNFPGRFSGRQFSNSRSEMNVSTLELGDSALYLCASSVGGDRGTDTQYFGPGTRLTVL.

This clone was observed a single time. This chain joins TRBV28 and TRBJ1-5; no definite D call. The ends were cut back, 4 bases at V and 0 bases at J, with 13 bases in the middle. Germline V CDR1 and CDR2: MDHEN, SYDVKM. There are 16 residues in the CDR3. Written as DNA, the CDR3 is TGTGCCAGCAGTTCCCCCGCCACTACTAGCAATCAGCCCCAGCATTTT. It codes for CASSSPATTSNQPQHF.

The chain recombines TRBV18 with TRBJ2-3; D perhaps matches TRBD2 (5 bases). Trimming took off 6 bases at V and 6 bases at J, with 13 bases between the two ends. The CDR3 runs 13 residues. Germline V CDR1 and CDR2: KGHSH, LQKENI. The chain's CDR3 is CASSPGLDDTQYF. DNA for the CDR3: TGTGCCAGCTCCCCCGGACTGGACGATACGCAGTATTTT.

The chain joins TRBV6-6 to TRBJ2-1, with 7 bases identical to TRBD1. V shed 0 bases and J 6 bases; nucleotides not matched to a gene: 5. This CDR3 has 15 residues. The germline CDR1 and CDR2 sequences are MNHNY and SVGAGI (reference sequence). CDR3 residues: CASSYSGGAGNEQFF. The CDR3 DNA follows: TGTGCCAGCAGTTACTCAGGGGGCGCTGGCAATGAGCAGTTCTTC.